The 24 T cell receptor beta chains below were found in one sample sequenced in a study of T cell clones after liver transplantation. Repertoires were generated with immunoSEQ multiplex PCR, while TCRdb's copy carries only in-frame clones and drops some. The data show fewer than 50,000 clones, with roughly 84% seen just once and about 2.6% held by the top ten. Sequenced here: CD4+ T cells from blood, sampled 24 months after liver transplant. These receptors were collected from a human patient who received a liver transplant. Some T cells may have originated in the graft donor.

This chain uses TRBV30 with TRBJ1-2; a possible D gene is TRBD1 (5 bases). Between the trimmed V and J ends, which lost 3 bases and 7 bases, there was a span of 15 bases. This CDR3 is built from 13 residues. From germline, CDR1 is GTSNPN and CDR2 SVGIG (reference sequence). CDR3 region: CAWRGPSEGGYTF. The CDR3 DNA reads TGTGCCTGGAGGGGGCCCTCCGAGGGTGGCTACACCTTC.

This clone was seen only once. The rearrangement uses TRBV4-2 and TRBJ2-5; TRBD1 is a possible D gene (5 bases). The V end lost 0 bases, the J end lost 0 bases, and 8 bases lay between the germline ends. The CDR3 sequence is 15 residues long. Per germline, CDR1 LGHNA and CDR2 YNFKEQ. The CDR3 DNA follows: TGTGCCAGCAGCCAAGATCGCAGGGACCAAGAGACCCAGTACTTC. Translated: CASSQDRRDQETQYF.

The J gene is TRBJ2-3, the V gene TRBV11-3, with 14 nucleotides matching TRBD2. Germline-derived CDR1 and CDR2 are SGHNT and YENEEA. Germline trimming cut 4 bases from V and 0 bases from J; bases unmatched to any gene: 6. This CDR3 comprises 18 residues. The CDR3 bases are TGTGCCAGCAGCTATGGGACTAGCGGGAGTGGTAGCACAGATACGCAGTATTTT. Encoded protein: CASSYGTSGSGSTDTQYF.

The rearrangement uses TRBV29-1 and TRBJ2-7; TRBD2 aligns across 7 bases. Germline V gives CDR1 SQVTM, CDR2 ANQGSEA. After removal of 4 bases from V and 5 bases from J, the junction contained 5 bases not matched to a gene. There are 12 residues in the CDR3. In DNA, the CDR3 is TGCAGCGTTGCGGGGGGAACGAACGAGCAGTACTTC. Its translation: CSVAGGTNEQYF.

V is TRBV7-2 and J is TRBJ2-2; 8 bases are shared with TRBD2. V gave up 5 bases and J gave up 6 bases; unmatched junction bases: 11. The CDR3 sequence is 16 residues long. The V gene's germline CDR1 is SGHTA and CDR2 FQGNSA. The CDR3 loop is CASSLTGTRDAGELFF. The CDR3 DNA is TGTGCCAGCAGCCTCACCGGGACTAGGGACGCCGGGGAGCTGTTTTTT. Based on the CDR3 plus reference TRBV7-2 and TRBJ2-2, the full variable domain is GAGVSQSPSNKVTEKGKDVELRCDPISGHTALYWYRQSLGQGLEFLIYFQGNSAPDKSGLPSDRFSAERTGGSVSTLTIQRTQQEDSAVYLCASSLTGTRDAGELFFGEGSRLTVL.

The CDR3 DNA sequence: TGTGCCAGCAGCTTGTACAGTTCTAACACTGAAGCTTTCTTT. Protein: CASSLYSSNTEAFF. The chain recombines TRBV7-9 with TRBJ1-1; D gene uncertain. V shed 3 bases and J shed 2 bases, with 10 bases lying between them. The V gene's germline CDR1 is SEHNR and CDR2 FQNEAQ (reference sequence). The CDR3 runs to 14 residues. Full variable domain (missing parts from reference TRBV7-9 and TRBJ1-1): DTGVSQNPRHKITKRGQNVTFRCDPISEHNRLYWYRQTLGQGPEFLTYFQNEAQLEKSRLLSDRFSAERPKGSFSTLEIQRTEQGDSAMYLCASSLYSSNTEAFFGQGTRLTVV.

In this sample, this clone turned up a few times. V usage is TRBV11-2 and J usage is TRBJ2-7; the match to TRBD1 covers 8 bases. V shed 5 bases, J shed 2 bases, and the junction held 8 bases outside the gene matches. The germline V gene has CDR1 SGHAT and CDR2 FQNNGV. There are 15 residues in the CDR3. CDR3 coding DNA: TGTGCCAGCAGCAATCCTGGACAGGGAACCTACGAGCAGTACTTC. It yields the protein CASSNPGQGTYEQYF.

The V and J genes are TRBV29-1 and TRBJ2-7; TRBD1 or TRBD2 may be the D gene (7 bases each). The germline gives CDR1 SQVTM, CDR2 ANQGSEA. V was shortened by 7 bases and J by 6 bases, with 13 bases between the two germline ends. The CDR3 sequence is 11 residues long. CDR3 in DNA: TGCAGCGCAGGGGGGGATGGCGAGCAGTACTTC. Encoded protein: CSAGGDGEQYF.

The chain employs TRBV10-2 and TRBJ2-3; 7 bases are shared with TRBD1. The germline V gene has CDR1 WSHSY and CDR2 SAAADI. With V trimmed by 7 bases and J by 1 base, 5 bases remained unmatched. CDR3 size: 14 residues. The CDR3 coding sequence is TGCGCCAGCAACCGACAGGGCGGCACAGATACGCAGTATTTT. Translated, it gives CASNRQGGTDTQYF.

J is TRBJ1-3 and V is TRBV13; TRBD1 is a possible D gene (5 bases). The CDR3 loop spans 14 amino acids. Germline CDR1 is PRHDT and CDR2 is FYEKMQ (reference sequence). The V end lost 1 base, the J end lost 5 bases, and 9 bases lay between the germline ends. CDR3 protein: CASSLAQGRNTIYF. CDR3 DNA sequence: TGTGCCAGCAGCTTAGCCCAGGGAAGAAACACCATATATTTT.

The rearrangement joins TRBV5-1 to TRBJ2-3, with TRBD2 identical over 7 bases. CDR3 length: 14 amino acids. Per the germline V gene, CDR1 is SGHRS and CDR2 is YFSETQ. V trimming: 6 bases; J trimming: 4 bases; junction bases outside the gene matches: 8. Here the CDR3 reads CASTRSGVPDTQYF. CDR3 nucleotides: TGCGCCAGCACCCGAAGCGGGGTTCCAGATACGCAGTATTTT.

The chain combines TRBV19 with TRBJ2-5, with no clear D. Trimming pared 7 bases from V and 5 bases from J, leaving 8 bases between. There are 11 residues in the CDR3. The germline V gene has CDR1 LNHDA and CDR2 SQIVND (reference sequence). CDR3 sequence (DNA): TGTGCCAGTATGTCGGTCGAGACCCAGTACTTC. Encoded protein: CASMSVETQYF.

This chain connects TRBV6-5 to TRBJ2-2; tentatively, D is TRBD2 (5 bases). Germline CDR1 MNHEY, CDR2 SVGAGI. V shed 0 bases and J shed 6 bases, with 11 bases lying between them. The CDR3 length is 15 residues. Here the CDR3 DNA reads TGTGCCAGCAGTTACTCGAACGGGATTTCCGGGGAGCTGTTTTTT. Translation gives CASSYSNGISGELFF.

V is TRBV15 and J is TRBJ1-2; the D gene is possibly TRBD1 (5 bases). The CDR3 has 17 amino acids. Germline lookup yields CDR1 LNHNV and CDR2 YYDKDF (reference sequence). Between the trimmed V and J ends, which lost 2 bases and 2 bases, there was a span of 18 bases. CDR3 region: CATSRPPPAQANYGYTF. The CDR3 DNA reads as TGTGCCACCAGCAGACCGCCGCCGGCACAGGCAAACTATGGCTACACCTTC.

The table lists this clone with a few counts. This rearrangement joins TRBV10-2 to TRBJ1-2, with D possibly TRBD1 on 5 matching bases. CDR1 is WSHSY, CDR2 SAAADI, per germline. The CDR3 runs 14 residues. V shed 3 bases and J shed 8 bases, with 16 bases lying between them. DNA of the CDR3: TGCGCCAGCAGTGAAGACAGCCGGGGCGGCGGCTACACCTTC. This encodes CASSEDSRGGGYTF.

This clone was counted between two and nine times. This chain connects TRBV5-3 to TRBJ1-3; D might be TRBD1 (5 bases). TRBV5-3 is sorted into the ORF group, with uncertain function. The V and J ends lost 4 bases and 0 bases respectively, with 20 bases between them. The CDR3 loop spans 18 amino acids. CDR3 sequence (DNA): TGTGCCAGAAGCCCGGGGGTTCAGGCCACTATCTCTGGAAACACCATATATTTT. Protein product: CARSPGVQATISGNTIYF.

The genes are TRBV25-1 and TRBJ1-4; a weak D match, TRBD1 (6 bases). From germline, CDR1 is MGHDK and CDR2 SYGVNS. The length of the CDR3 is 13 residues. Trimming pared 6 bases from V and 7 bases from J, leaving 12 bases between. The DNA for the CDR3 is TGTGCCAGCAGCAACAGGGTACGTGAAAAACTGTTTTTT. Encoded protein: CASSNRVREKLFF.

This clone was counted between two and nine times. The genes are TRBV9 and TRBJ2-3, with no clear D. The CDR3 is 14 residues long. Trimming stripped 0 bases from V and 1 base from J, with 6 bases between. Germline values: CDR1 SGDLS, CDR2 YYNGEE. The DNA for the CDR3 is TGTGCCAGCAGCGTAGGTTTCCGCACAGATACGCAGTATTTT. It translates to CASSVGFRTDTQYF.

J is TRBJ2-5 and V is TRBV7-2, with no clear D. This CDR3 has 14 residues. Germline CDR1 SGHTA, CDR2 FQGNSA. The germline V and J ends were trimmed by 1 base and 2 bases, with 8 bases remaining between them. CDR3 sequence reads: CASSLGQWQETQYF. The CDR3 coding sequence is TGTGCCAGCAGCTTAGGTCAATGGCAAGAGACCCAGTACTTC.

CDR3 DNA: TGTGCCAGCTCAACTAGCCCGCAGGGTACCACTGAAGCTTTCTTT. It yields the protein CASSTSPQGTTEAFF. The J gene is TRBJ1-1, the V gene TRBV18, with D possibly TRBD1 on 5 matching bases. This CDR3 has 15 residues. The V and J ends lost 5 bases and 4 bases respectively, with 17 bases between them. The germline gives CDR1 KGHSH, CDR2 LQKENI.

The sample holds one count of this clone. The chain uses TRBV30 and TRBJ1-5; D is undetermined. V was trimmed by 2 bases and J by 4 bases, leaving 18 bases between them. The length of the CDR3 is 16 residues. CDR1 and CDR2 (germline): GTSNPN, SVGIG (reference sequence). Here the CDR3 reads CAWSRDHVLANQPQHF. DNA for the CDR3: TGTGCCTGGAGTCGGGATCACGTCCTAGCGAATCAGCCCCAGCATTTT.

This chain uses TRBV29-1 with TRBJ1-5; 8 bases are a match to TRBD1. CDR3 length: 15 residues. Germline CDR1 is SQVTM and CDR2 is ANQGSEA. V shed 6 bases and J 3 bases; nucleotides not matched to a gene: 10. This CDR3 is CSVHGGTGDNQPQHF. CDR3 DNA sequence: TGCAGCGTACACGGCGGGACAGGTGACAATCAGCCCCAGCATTTT.

In nucleotides, the CDR3 is TGTGCCAGCAGCTTATTCCCGCCGGCGGGGGGCATAAATACGCAGTATTTT. The encoded protein is CASSLFPPAGGINTQYF. The rearrangement uses TRBV7-3 and TRBJ2-3; 8 bases are shared with TRBD2. The junction had 14 bases not matched to a gene; V was cut back by 2 bases and J by 7 bases. The germline V gene encodes CDR1 SGHTA and CDR2 FQGTGA. This CDR3 comprises 17 residues.

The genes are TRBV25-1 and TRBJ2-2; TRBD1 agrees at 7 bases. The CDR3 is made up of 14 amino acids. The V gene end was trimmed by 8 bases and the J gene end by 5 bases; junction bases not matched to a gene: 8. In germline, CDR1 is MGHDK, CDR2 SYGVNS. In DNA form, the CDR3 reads TGTGCCAGCGAACGACAGGGTGGTACCGGGGAGCTGTTTTTT. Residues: CASERQGGTGELFF.